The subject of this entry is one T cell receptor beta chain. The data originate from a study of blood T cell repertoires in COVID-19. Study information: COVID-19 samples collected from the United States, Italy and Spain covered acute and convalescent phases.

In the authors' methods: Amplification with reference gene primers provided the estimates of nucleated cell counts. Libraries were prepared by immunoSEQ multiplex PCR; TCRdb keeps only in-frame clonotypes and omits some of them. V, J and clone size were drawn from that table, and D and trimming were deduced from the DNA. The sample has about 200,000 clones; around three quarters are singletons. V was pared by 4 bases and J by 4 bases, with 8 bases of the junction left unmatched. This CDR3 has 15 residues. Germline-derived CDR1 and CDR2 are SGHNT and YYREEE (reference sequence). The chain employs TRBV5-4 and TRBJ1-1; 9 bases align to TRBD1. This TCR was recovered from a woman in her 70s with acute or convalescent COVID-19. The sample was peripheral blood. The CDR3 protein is CASSKGQGGATEAFF. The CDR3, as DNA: TGTGCCAGCAGCAAGGGACAGGGAGGAGCCACTGAAGCTTTCTTT.